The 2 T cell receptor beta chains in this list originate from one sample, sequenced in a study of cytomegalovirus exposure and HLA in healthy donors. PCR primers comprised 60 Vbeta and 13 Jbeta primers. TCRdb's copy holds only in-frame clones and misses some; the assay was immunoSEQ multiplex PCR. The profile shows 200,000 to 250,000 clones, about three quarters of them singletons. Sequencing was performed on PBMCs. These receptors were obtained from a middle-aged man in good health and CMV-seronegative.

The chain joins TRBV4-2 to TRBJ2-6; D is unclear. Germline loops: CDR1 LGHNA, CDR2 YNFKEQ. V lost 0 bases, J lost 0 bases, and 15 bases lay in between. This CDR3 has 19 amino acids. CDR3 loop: CASSQDLAGQASGANVLTF. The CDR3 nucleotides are TGTGCCAGCAGCCAAGATCTGGCAGGCCAGGCCTCTGGGGCCAACGTCCTGACTTTC.

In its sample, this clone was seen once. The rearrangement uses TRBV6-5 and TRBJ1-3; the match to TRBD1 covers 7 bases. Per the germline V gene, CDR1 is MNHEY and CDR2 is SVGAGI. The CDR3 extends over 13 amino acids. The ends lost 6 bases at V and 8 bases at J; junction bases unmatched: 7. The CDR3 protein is CASRGTVRDTIYF. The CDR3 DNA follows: TGTGCCAGCAGAGGGACAGTACGAGACACCATATATTTT.